Here is one T cell receptor beta chain with its context. Its antigen is unknown. The sample belongs to a study of shared clonotypes between healthy human individuals. Broader study findings: Limited genetic and exposure-history diversity came from having few donors.

Caucasian adults residing in Nashville, Tennessee made up all the donors. Every unsorted PBMC PCR replicate was loaded with about 300 ng DNA, approximately 30,000 T cell genomes. In the study's own analysis: ImmunoSEQ supplied junction-only sequences lacking quality scores, so filtering was different. Clones were sequenced by immunoSEQ multiplex PCR, and TCRdb holds only the in-frame ones, with some missing. V and J calls and clone size come straight from that table; D and trimming were deduced from the DNA. The sample includes about 490,000 clones, approximately 81% of them seen just once. V gave up 6 bases and J gave up 9 bases; unmatched junction bases: 5. This CDR3 has 15 residues. Germline V gene data show CDR1 as MNHNS and CDR2 as SASEGT.

This clonotype was obtained from a woman in her 40s in good health. Some clones in this sample may be carry-over from other donors' samples. Sequencing was carried out using PBMCs. V usage is TRBV6-1 and J usage is TRBJ2-1; 16 nucleotides match TRBD2. The DNA of the CDR3 is TGTGCCAGCAGGGGACTAGCGGGAGGGCCTGGTGAGCAGTTCTTC. It yields the protein CASRGLAGGPGEQFF.